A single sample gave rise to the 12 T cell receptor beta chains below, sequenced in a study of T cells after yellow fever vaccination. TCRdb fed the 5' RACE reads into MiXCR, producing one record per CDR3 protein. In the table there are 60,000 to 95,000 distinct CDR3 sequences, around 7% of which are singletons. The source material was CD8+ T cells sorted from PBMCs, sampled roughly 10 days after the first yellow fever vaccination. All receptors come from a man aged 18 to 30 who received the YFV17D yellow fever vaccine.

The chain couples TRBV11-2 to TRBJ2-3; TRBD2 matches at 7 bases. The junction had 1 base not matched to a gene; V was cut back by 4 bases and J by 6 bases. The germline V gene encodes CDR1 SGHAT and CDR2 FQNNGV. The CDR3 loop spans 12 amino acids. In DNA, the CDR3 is TGTGCCAGCAGCTGGGAGGGGGATACGCAGTATTTT. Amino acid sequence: CASSWEGDTQYF.

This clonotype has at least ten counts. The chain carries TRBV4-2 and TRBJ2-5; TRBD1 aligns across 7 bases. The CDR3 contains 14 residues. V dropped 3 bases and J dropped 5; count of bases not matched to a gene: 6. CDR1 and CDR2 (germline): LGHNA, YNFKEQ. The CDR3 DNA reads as TGTGCCAGCAGCCATGTTGAGGGGGCTGAGACCCAGTACTTC. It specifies CASSHVEGAETQYF.

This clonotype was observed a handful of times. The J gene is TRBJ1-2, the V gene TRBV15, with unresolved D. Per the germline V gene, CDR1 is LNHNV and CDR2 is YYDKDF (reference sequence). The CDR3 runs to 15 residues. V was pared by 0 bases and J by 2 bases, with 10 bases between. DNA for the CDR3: TGTGCCACCAGCAGAGACCGGGGAGGGAACTATGGCTACACCTTC. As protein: CATSRDRGGNYGYTF.

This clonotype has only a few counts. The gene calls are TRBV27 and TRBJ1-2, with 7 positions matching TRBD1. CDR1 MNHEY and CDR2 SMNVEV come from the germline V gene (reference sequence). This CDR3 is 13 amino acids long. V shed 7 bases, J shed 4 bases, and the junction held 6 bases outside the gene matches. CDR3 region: CASTGRGFYGYTF. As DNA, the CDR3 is TGTGCCAGCACCGGCAGGGGGTTCTATGGCTACACCTTC.

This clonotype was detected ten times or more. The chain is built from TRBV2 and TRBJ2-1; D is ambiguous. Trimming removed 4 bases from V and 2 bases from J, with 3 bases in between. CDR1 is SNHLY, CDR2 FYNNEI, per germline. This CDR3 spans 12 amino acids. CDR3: CASSGPYNEQFF. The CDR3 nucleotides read TGTGCCAGCAGTGGACCCTACAATGAGCAGTTCTTC.

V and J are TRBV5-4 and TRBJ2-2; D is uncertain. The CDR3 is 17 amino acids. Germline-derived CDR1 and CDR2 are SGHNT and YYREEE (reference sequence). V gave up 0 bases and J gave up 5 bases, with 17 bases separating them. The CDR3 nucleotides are TGTGCCAGCAGCTTGGCTGGCCAGGCGGTGGCGACCGGGGAGCTGTTTTTT. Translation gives CASSLAGQAVATGELFF.

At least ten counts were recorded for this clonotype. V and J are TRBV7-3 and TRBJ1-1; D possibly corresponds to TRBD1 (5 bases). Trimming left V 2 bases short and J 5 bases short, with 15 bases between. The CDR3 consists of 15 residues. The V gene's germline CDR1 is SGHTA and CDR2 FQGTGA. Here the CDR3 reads CASSLEGSGGTEAFF. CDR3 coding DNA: TGTGCCAGCAGCTTAGAGGGCAGCGGGGGAACTGAAGCTTTCTTT.

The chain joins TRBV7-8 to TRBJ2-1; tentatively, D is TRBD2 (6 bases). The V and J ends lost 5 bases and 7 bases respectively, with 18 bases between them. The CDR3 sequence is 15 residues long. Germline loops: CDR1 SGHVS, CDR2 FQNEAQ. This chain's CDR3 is CASSPSVGGGNEQFF. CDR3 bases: TGTGCCAGCAGCCCCAGTGTCGGGGGAGGAAATGAGCAGTTCTTC.

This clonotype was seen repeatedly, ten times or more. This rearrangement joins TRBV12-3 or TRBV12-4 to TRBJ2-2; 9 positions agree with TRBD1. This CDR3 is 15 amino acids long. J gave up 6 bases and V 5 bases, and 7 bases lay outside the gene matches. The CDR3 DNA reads TGTGCCAGCAGTCCCAGGACAGGGGAACCCGGGGAGCTGTTTTTT. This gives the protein CASSPRTGEPGELFF.

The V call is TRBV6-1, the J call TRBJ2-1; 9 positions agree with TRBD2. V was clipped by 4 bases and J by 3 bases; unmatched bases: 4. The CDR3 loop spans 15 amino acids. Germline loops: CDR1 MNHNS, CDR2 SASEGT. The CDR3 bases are TGTGCCAGCAGTGTTAGCGGGGGAGACTACAATGAGCAGTTCTTC. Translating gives CASSVSGGDYNEQFF.

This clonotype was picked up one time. This CDR3 reads CASSSRGDTGELFF. In DNA form, the CDR3 reads TGTGCCAGCAGCTCCCGGGGGGATACCGGGGAGCTGTTTTTT. The gene calls are TRBV7-6 and TRBJ2-2; 7 nucleotides agree with TRBD2. The CDR3 has 14 amino acids. Germline CDR1 is SGHVS and CDR2 is FNYEAQ. After removal of 4 bases from V and 5 bases from J, the junction contained 4 bases not matched to a gene.

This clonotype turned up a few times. CDR3 sequence reads: CASSANPGQGATGELFF. Written as DNA, the CDR3 is TGTGCCAGCAGCGCCAATCCGGGACAGGGGGCTACCGGGGAGCTGTTTTTT. The V gene is TRBV7-9, the J gene TRBJ2-2; TRBD1 matches at 12 bases. With V trimmed by 5 bases and J by 5 bases, 9 bases remained unmatched. Germline loops: CDR1 SEHNR, CDR2 FQNEAQ (reference sequence). This CDR3 is built from 17 residues. The variable domain in full, with the rest retrieved from reference TRBV7-9 and TRBJ2-2, is DTGVSQNPRHKITKRGQNVTFRCDPISEHNRLYWYRQTLGQGPEFLTYFQNEAQLEKSRLLSDRFSAERPKGSFSTLEIQRTEQGDSAMYLCASSANPGQGATGELFFGEGSRLTVL.